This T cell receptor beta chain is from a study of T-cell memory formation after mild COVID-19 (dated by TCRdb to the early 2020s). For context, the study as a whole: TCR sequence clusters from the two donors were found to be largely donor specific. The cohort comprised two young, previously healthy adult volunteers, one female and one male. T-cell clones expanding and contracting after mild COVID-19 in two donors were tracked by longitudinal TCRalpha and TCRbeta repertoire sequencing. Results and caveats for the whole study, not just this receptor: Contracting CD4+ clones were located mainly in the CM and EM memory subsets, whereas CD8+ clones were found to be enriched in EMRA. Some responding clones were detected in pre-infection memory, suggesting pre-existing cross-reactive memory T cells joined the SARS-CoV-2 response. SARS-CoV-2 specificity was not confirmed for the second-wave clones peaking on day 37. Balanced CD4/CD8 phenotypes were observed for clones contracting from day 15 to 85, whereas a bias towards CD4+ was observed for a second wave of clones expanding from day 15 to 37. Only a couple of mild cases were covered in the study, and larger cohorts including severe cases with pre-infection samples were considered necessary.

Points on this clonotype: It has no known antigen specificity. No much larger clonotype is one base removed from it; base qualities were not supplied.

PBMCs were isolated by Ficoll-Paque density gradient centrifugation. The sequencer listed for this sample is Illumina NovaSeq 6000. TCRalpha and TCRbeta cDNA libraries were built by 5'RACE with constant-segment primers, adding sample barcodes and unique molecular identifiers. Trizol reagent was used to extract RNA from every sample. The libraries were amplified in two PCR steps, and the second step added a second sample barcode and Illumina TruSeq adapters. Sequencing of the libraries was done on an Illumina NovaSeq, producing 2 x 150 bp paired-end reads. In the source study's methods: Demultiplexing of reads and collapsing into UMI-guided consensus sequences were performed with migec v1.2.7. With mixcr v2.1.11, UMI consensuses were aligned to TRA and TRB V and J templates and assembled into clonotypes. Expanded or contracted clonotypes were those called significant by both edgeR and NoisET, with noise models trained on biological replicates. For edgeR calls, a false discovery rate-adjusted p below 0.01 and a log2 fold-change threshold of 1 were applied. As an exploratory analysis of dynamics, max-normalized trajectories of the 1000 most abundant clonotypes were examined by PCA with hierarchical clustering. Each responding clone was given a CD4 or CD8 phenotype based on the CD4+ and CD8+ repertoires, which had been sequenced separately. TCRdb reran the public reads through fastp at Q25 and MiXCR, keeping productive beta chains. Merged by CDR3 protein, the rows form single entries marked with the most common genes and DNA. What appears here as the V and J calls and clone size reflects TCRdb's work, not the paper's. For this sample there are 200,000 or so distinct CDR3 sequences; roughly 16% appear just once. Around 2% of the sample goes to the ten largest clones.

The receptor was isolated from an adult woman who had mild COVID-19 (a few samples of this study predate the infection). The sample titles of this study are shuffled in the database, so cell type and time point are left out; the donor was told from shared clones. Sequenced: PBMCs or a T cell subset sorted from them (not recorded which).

The CDR3 loop reads CASSPGLLQETQYF. Read as DNA, the sequence is TGTGCCAGCAGCCCTGGACTTCTCCAAGAGACCCAGTACTTC. Recombination connected TRBV7-9 to TRBJ2-5; possibly the D gene is TRBD2, per 5 matching bases. Cut back by 5 bases and 1 base, the V and J ends lie 11 bases apart. The CDR3 has 14 amino acids, counting the end cysteine and phenylalanine. Only CDR3 DNA remains: 42 bases, in frame from the first base. As encoded in the germline V gene (reference sequence), CDR1 is SEHNR while CDR2 is FQNEAQ.